Below, one TCR beta chain is given with its context. The record originates from a study of CD8 T cells in ankylosing spondylitis. MiXCR was run by TCRdb on the 5' RACE reads, yielding one entry per CDR3 protein. The sample consists of 350,000 to 450,000 distinct CDR3 sequences, 20% of them appearing once. Looked up from germline, CDR1 is DFQATT and CDR2 is SNEGSKA (reference sequence). This CDR3 is 11 amino acids long. Trimming took off 8 bases at V and 9 bases at J, with 14 bases between the two ends. The chain is built from TRBV20-1 and TRBJ2-4; D unresolved. This receptor was identified in a male donor with ankylosing spondylitis or in good health (not recorded which). The sequenced sample consisted of blood, either unsorted or a sorted T cell fraction (not recorded which). DNA of the CDR3: TGCAGTTTCCGGACGGACGGCATTCAGTACTTC. Residues: CSFRTDGIQYF.